The 5 T cell receptor beta chains below all came from one sample that was sequenced in a study of blood T cell repertoires in COVID-19. Using immunoSEQ multiplex PCR, the repertoire was profiled, and TCRdb retains in-frame clones only, with some absent. The table includes 150,000 to 170,000 clones, roughly 84% detected once. Sequencing input: peripheral blood. These receptors originate from a man aged 55 to 70 with COVID-19, enrolled during active disease.

The chain joins TRBV9 to TRBJ1-2; D perhaps matches TRBD1 (6 bases). Germline CDR1 and CDR2: SGDLS and YYNGEE. Trimming shortened V by 3 bases and J by 1 base, and 13 bases separated the two germline ends. The CDR3 length is 15 residues. CDR3: CASSGADSINYGYTF. The CDR3 region has the DNA TGTGCCAGCAGCGGAGCGGACAGTATTAACTATGGCTACACCTTC.

The chain couples TRBV25-1 to TRBJ1-6; a weak D match, TRBD1 (5 bases). This CDR3 comprises 13 residues. V was clipped by 4 bases and J by 9 bases, with 10 bases between them. Germline CDR1 reads MGHDK; CDR2 reads SYGVNS. CDR3 residues: CASSGTRASPLHF. As DNA, the CDR3 is TGTGCCAGCAGTGGCACCAGGGCTTCACCCCTCCACTTT.

This clone occurred a few times. The gene calls are TRBV27 and TRBJ2-3; a weak D match, TRBD2 (7 bases). With 10 bases removed from V and 5 bases from J, the gap between germline ends came to 22 bases. The V gene's germline CDR1 is MNHEY and CDR2 SMNVEV (reference sequence). CDR3 length: 15 residues. The CDR3 sequence is CAIQRGGDRRDTQYF. Here the CDR3 DNA reads TGTGCCATCCAGAGGGGGGGCGACAGGCGAGATACGCAGTATTTT.

The V gene is TRBV7-2, the J gene TRBJ1-1; D is ambiguous. The CDR3 covers 14 residues. Between the trimmed V and J ends, which lost 2 bases and 1 base, there was a span of 8 bases. CDR1 is SGHTA and CDR2 is FQGNSA in the germline V gene. The CDR3 region is CASSLHRGNTEAFF. DNA for the CDR3: TGTGCCAGCAGCTTACACCGGGGGAACACTGAAGCTTTCTTT.

V usage is TRBV14 and J usage is TRBJ1-1; D not certain. V was cut by 5 bases and J by 3 bases, with 10 bases left in between. Looked up from germline, CDR1 is SGHDN and CDR2 is FVKESK. This CDR3 region has 13 residues. CDR3 DNA: TGTGCCAGCAGCGGGCAGAGTTACACTGAAGCTTTCTTT. Translation: CASSGQSYTEAFF.